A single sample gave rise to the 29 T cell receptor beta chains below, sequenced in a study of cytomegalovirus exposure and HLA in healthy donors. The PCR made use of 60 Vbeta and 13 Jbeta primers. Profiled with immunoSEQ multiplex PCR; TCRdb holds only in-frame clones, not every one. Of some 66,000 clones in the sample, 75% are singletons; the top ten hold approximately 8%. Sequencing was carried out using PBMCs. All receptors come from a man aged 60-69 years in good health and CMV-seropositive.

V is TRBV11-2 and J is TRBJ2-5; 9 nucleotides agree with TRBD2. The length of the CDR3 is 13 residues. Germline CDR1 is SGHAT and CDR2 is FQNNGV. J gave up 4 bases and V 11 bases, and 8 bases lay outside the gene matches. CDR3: CAVAGEGVETQYF. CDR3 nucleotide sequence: TGTGCCGTAGCGGGGGAAGGGGTAGAGACCCAGTACTTC.

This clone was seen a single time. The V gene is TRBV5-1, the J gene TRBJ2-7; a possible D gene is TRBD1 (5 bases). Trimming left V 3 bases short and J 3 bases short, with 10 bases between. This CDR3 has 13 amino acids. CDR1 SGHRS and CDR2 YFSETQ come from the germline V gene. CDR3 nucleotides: TGCGCCAGCAGCTACGCCAGGGACTACGAGCAGTACTTC. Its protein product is CASSYARDYEQYF.

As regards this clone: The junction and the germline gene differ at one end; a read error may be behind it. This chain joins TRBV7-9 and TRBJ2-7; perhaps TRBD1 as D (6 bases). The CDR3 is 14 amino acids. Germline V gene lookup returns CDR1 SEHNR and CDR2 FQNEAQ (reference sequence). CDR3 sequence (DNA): TGTTCCAGCAGCTTTGGGGGCCGCTCCTACGAGCAGTACTTC. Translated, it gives CSSSFGGRSYEQYF.

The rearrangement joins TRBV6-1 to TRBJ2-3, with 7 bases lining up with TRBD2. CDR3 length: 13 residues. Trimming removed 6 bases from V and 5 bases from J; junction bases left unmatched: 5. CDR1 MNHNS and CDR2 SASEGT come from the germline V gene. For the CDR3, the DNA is TGTGCCAGCAGAAGCGGGATAGGAGATACGCAGTATTTT. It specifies CASRSGIGDTQYF.

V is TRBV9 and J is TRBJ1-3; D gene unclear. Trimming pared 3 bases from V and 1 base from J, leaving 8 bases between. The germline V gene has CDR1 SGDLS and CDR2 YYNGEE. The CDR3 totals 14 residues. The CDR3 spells CASSGDGSGNTIYF. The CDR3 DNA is TGTGCCAGCAGCGGCGACGGGTCTGGAAACACCATATATTTT.

The CDR3 nucleotides read TGTGCCAGCAGCAGGACAGGGGGCAACTACGAGCAGTACTTC. Translation gives CASSRTGGNYEQYF. The chain has TRBV28 and TRBJ2-7, with TRBD1 matching over 11 bases. The V gene's germline CDR1 is MDHEN and CDR2 SYDVKM. The CDR3 is 14 residues long. The V segment lost 6 bases and the J segment 3 bases; nucleotides outside the gene matches: 4. The complete variable domain, with remaining parts taken from reference TRBV28 and TRBJ2-7, reads DVKVTQSSRYLVKRTGEKVFLECVQDMDHENMFWYRQDPGLGLRLIYFSYDVKMKEKGDIPEGYSVSREKKERFSLILESASTNQTSMYLCASSRTGGNYEQYFGPGTRLTVT.

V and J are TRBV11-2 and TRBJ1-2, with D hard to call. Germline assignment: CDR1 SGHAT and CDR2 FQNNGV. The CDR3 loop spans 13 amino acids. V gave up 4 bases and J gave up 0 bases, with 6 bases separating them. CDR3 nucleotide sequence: TGTGCCAGCAGCTCCAGTACTAACTATGGCTACACCTTC. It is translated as CASSSSTNYGYTF.

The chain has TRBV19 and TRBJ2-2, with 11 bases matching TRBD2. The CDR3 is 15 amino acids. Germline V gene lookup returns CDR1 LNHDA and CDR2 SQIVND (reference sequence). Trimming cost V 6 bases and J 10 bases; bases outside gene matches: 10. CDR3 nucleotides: TGTGCCAGTAGAGGGACTAGCGGCCTTTTATTGGAGCTGTTTTTT. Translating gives CASRGTSGLLLELFF.

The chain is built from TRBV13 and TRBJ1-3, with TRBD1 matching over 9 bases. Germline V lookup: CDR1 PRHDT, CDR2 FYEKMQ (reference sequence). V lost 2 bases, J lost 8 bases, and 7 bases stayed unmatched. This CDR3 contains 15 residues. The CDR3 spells CASSLLGTGIDTIYF. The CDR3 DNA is TGTGCCAGCAGCTTATTAGGGACAGGGATCGACACCATATATTTT.

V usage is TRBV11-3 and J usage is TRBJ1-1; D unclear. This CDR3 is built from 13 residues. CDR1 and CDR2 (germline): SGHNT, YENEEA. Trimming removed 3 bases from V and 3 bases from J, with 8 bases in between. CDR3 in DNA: TGTGCCAGCAGCTTTTGGCAATACACTGAAGCTTTCTTT. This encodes CASSFWQYTEAFF.

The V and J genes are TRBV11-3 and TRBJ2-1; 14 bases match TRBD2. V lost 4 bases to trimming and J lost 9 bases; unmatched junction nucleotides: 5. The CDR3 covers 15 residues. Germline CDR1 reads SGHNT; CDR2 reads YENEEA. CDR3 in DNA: TGTGCCAGCAGCTATGATGGGACTAGCGGGAGTGAGCAGTTCTTC. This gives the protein CASSYDGTSGSEQFF.

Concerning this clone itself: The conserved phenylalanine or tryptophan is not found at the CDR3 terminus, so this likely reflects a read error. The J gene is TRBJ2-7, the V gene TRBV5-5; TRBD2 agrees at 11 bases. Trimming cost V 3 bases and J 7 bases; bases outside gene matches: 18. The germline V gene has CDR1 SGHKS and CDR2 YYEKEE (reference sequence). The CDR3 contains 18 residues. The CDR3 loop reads CASSSRTTSGTSAGEQYL. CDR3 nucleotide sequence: TGTGCCAGCAGCTCCAGGACGACTAGCGGGACCTCTGCGGGAGAGCAGTACCTC.

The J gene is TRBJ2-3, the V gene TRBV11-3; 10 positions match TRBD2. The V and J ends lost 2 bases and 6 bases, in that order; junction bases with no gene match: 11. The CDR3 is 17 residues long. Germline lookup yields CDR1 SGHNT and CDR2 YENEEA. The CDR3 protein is CASSLLAGLAGADTQYF. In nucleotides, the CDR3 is TGTGCCAGCAGCTTACTTGCAGGTCTAGCGGGAGCCGATACGCAGTATTTT.

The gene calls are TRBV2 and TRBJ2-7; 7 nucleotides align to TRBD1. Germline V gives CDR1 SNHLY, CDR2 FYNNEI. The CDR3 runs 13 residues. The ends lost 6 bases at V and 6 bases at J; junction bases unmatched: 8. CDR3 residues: CASSLQGPGEQYF. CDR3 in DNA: TGTGCCAGCAGCCTACAGGGGCCCGGCGAGCAGTACTTC.

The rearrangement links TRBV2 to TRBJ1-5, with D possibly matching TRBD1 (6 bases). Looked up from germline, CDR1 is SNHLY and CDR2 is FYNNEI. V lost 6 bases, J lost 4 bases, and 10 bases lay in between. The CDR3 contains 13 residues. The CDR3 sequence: CASRYRENQPQHF. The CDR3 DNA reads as TGTGCCAGCAGATACAGGGAAAATCAGCCCCAGCATTTT.

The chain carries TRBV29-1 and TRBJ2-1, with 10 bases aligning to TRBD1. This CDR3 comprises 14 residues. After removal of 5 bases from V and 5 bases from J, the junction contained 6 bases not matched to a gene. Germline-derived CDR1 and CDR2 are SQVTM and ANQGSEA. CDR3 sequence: CSVRTGGSDNEQFF. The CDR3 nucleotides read TGCAGCGTTCGGACAGGGGGTTCGGACAATGAGCAGTTCTTC.

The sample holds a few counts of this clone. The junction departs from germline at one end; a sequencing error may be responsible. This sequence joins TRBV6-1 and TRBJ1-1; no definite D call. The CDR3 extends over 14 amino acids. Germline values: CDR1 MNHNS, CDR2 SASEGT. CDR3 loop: CASSQDGMNTEAFF. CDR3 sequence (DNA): TGCGCCAGCAGCCAAGACGGGATGAACACTGAAGCTTTCTTT.

The DNA for the CDR3 is TGTGCCAGCAGCTTCGGACGGGAAAATTCACCCCTCCACTTT. Translating gives CASSFGRENSPLHF. The chain has TRBV5-8 and TRBJ1-6; D is unclear. The germline V and J ends were trimmed by 2 bases and 7 bases, with 10 bases remaining between them. The germline CDR1 and CDR2 sequences are SGHTS and YDEGEE. The CDR3 length is 14 residues. Variable domain in full (rest from reference TRBV5-8 and TRBJ1-6): EAGVTQSPTHLIKTRGQQATLRCSPISGHTSVYWYQQALGLGLQFLLWYDEGEERNRGNFPPRFSGRQFPNYSSELNVNALELEDSALYLCASSFGRENSPLHFGNGTRLTVT.

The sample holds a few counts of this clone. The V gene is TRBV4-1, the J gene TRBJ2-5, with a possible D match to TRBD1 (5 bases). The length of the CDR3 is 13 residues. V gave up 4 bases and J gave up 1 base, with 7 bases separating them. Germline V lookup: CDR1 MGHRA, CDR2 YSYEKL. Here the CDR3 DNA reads TGCGCCAGCAGCCCGACAGTCCAAGAGACCCAGTACTTC. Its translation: CASSPTVQETQYF.

The CDR3 region has the DNA TGTGCCACCTGGGTCGGGGGGCCATCCTACGAGCAGTACTTC. It translates to CATWVGGPSYEQYF. V and J are TRBV6-6 and TRBJ2-7; the D gene is possibly TRBD2 (7 bases). The CDR3 consists of 14 residues. Per the germline V gene, CDR1 is MNHNY and CDR2 is SVGAGI (reference sequence). V was trimmed by 10 bases and J by 1 base, leaving 17 bases between them.

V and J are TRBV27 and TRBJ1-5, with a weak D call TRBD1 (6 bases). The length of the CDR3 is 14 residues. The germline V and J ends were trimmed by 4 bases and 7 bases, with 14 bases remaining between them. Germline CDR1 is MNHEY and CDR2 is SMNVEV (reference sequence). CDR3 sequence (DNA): TGTGCCAGCAGTTCAACAGGGTTCGGGCAGCCCCAGCATTTT. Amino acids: CASSSTGFGQPQHF.

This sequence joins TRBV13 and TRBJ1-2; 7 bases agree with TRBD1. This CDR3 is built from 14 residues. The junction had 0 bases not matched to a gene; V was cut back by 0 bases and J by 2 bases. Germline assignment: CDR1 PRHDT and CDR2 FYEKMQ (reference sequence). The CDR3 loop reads CASSLGTGNYGYTF. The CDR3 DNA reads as TGTGCCAGCAGCTTAGGGACAGGGAACTATGGCTACACCTTC.

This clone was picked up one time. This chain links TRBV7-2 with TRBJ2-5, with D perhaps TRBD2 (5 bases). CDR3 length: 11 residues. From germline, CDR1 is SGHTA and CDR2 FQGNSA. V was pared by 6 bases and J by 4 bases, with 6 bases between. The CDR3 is CASSEGETQYF. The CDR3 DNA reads TGTGCCAGCAGTGAGGGAGAGACCCAGTACTTC.

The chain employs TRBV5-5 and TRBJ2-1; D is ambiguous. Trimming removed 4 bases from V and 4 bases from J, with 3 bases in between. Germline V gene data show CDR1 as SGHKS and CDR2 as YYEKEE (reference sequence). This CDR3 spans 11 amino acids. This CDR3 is CASSPYNEQFF. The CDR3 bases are TGTGCCAGCAGCCCTTACAATGAGCAGTTCTTC.

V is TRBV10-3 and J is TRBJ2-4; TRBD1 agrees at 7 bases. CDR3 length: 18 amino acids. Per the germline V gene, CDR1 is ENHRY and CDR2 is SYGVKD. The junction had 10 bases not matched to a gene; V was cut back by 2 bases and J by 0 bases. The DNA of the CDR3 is TGTGCCATCAGTGAGAAATTAAGGGGGCTTCTAGCCAAAAACATTCAGTACTTC. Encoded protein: CAISEKLRGLLAKNIQYF.

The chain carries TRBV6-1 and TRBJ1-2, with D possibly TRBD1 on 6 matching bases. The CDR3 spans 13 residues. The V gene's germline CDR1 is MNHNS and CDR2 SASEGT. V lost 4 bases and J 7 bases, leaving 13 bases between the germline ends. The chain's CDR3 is CASSGSQGGGYTF. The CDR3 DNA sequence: TGTGCCAGCAGTGGATCCCAAGGGGGTGGCTACACCTTC.

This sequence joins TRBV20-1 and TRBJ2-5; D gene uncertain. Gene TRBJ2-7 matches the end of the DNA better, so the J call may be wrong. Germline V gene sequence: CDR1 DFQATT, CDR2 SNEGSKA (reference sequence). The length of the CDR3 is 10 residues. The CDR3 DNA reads TGCAGCGTGAGGTCATACGAGCAGTACTTC. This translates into CSVRSYEQYF.

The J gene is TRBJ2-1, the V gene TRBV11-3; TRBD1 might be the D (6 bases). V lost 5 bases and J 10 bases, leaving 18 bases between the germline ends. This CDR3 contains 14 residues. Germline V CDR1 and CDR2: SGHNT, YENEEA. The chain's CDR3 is CASSPVIRGWEQFF. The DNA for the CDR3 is TGTGCCAGCAGCCCCGTGATCAGGGGATGGGAGCAGTTCTTC.

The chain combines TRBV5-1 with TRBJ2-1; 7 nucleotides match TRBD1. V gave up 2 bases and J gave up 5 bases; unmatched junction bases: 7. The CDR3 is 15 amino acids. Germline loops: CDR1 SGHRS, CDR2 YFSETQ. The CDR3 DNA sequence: TGCGCCAGCAGCTTACAGGGGTTCCGGCACAATGAGCAGTTCTTC. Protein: CASSLQGFRHNEQFF.